Listed here are 28 T cell receptor beta chains from one sample, sequenced in a study of blood T cell repertoires in COVID-19. Only in-frame clones appear in the TCRdb table, and some are missing; sequencing was by immunoSEQ multiplex PCR. The sample records roughly 270,000 clones, 65% to 90% being singletons. Material for sequencing was peripheral blood. These receptors were collected from a man aged 45-65 years with active or convalescent COVID-19.

The chain joins TRBV9 to TRBJ2-7; tentatively, D is TRBD2 (5 bases). This CDR3 spans 13 amino acids. V lost 3 bases, J lost 4 bases, and 11 bases lay in between. Germline V gene data show CDR1 as SGDLS and CDR2 as YYNGEE. This CDR3 reads CASSAGSSYEQYF. CDR3 DNA: TGTGCCAGCAGCGCGGGATCTTCATACGAGCAGTACTTC.

A few counts support this clone. The chain carries TRBV3-1 (or the pseudogene TRBV3-2) and TRBJ2-3; TRBD2 agrees at 8 bases. The germline gives CDR1 LGHDT, CDR2 YNNKEL (reference sequence). The V and J ends lost 0 bases and 4 bases, in that order; junction bases with no gene match: 9. The CDR3 has 17 amino acids. The CDR3 nucleotides are TGTGCCAGCAGCCAAGACCCCCCCGGGAGGGGGTCAGATACGCAGTATTTT. Encoded protein: CASSQDPPGRGSDTQYF.

The chain has TRBV9 and TRBJ2-2; maybe TRBD1 (5 bases). V lost 4 bases to trimming and J lost 0 bases, with 16 bases between them. This CDR3 is built from 17 residues. Germline assignment: CDR1 SGDLS and CDR2 YYNGEE. The chain's CDR3 is CASSSTSRGTNTGELFF. The CDR3 DNA sequence: TGTGCCAGCAGCTCGACCTCAAGGGGTACGAACACCGGGGAGCTGTTTTTT.

CDR3 coding DNA: TGTGCCAGCAGCTTAAGCCCAGACCCGGGGACCGGGGAGCTGTTTTTT. Translating gives CASSLSPDPGTGELFF. This sequence joins TRBV7-3 and TRBJ2-2; tentatively, D is TRBD2 (5 bases). This CDR3 region has 16 residues. CDR1 is SGHTA, CDR2 FQGTGA, per germline. Trimming stripped 1 base from V and 5 bases from J, with 14 bases between.

The sample holds one count of this clone. The genes are TRBV9 and TRBJ2-1; 8 bases are a match to TRBD2. CDR1 is SGDLS and CDR2 is YYNGEE in the germline V gene. The CDR3 length is 15 residues. Unmatched junction bases numbered 10, after V lost 3 bases and J lost 8 bases. Here the CDR3 DNA reads TGTGCCAGCAGCGGAGGACTAGCAACGGCCTATGAGCAGTTCTTC. Amino acid sequence: CASSGGLATAYEQFF.

The chain carries TRBV21-1 and TRBJ2-7; TRBD2, the D gene given by the table, was not confirmed from the DNA. TRBV21-1 counts as a pseudogene. The CDR3 covers 16 residues. For the CDR3, the DNA is TGTGCCAGCAGTTTGCACGGAGCGGGGGCATCCTACGAGCAGTACTTC. This codes for CASSLHGAGASYEQYF.

Only one count was recorded for this clone. V gene TRBV9 combines with J gene TRBJ2-2, with D possibly being TRBD2 (5 bases). The CDR3 spans 15 residues. Trimming took 6 bases from V and 5 from J, leaving 17 bases between them. The germline V gene has CDR1 SGDLS and CDR2 YYNGEE. This CDR3 reads CASKRRVGGTGELFF. The CDR3, as DNA: TGTGCCAGCAAGCGTAGGGTTGGCGGGACCGGGGAGCTGTTTTTT.

This rearrangement joins TRBV7-3 to TRBJ1-5; the D gene is possibly TRBD1 (6 bases). This CDR3 is 13 amino acids long. With 5 bases removed from V and 7 bases from J, the gap between germline ends came to 12 bases. Germline CDR1 SGHTA, CDR2 FQGTGA. The CDR3 here is CASSPRGGQPQHF. The CDR3 DNA reads TGTGCCAGCAGCCCAAGGGGGGGACAGCCCCAGCATTTT.

The rearrangement joins TRBV29-1 to TRBJ2-7; TRBD1 might be the D (6 bases). Germline-derived CDR1 and CDR2 are SQVTM and ANQGSEA. This CDR3 is 15 amino acids long. The V end lost 4 bases, the J end lost 5 bases, and 21 bases lay between the germline ends. The CDR3 sequence: CSVVPGTLTGHEQYF. For the CDR3, the DNA is TGCAGCGTTGTACCCGGGACACTTACTGGCCACGAGCAGTACTTC.

The CDR3 sequence: CASSEQGTNSPLHF. The CDR3 DNA is TGTGCCAGCAGTGAACAGGGAACCAATTCACCCCTCCACTTT. The V call is TRBV6-1, the J call TRBJ1-6; possible D gene TRBD1, 5 bases. The V end was cut by 2 bases, the J end by 7 bases, with 9 bases between. This CDR3 is built from 14 residues. Germline lookup yields CDR1 MNHNS and CDR2 SASEGT.

The chain recombines TRBV10-3 with TRBJ2-7, with 9 bases aligning to TRBD1. CDR1 ENHRY and CDR2 SYGVKD come from the germline V gene. J gave up 6 bases and V 3 bases, and 6 bases lay outside the gene matches. This CDR3 spans 14 amino acids. The CDR3 loop is CAISDGTGIGEQYF. The CDR3 nucleotides read TGTGCCATCAGTGACGGGACAGGGATAGGCGAGCAGTACTTC.

The genes are TRBV5-1 and TRBJ2-3; TRBD1 agrees at 7 bases. Germline CDR1 is SGHRS and CDR2 is YFSETQ. The CDR3 totals 15 residues. V lost 7 bases and J lost 2; bases outside the gene matches: 10. The DNA for the CDR3 is TGCGCCAGCGCCCCTGGACAGGTGTACACAGATACGCAGTATTTT. It encodes CASAPGQVYTDTQYF.

This chain joins TRBV18 and TRBJ2-1, with D uncertain. Germline CDR1 KGHSH, CDR2 LQKENI. The CDR3 is 13 amino acids. Trimming left V 0 bases short and J 6 bases short, with 6 bases between. The CDR3 is CASSPPTPNEQFF. The CDR3 DNA reads as TGTGCCAGCTCACCACCGACTCCCAATGAGCAGTTCTTC.

The chain employs TRBV5-6 and TRBJ1-2; D not certain. Germline values: CDR1 SGHDT, CDR2 YYEEEE. V was trimmed by 4 bases and J by 4 bases, leaving 8 bases between them. CDR3 length: 12 amino acids. This CDR3 is CASSPGIYGYTF. The CDR3 region has the DNA TGTGCCAGCAGCCCCGGGATCTATGGCTACACCTTC. Drawing the rest from reference TRBV5-6 and TRBJ1-2, the complete variable domain is DAGVTQSPTHLIKTRGQQVTLRCSPKSGHDTVSWYQQALGQGPQFIFQYYEEEERQRGNFPDRFSGHQFPNYSSELNVNALLLGDSALYLCASSPGIYGYTFGSGTRLTVV.

The chain is built from TRBV27 and TRBJ1-4; possibly TRBD1 for D (6 bases). Germline CDR1 is MNHEY and CDR2 is SMNVEV (reference sequence). Trimming shortened V by 1 base and J by 1 base, and 10 bases separated the two germline ends. This CDR3 comprises 16 residues. CDR3 in DNA: TGTGCCAGCAGTTTATGGGGGGGCGAAACTAATGAAAAACTGTTTTTT. This gives the protein CASSLWGGETNEKLFF.

This clone was recorded once. The CDR3 DNA reads TGTGCCAGCAGCCACGGGACTAGCGGGGGCTACAATGAGCAGTTCTTC. It codes for CASSHGTSGGYNEQFF. The V and J genes are TRBV5-8 and TRBJ2-1; 14 bases line up with TRBD2. The CDR3 contains 16 residues. CDR1 is SGHTS, CDR2 YDEGEE, per germline. V lost 4 bases, J lost 3 bases, and 3 bases stayed unmatched.

This chain links TRBV6-5 with TRBJ2-7; weak D call: TRBD2 (5 bases). Germline assignment: CDR1 MNHEY and CDR2 SVGAGI. This CDR3 contains 14 residues. The V gene lost 0 bases and the J gene lost 1 base, with 7 bases spanning the gap. CDR3 sequence reads: CASSYSPGSYEQYF. The CDR3 bases are TGTGCCAGCAGTTACTCCCCGGGATCCTACGAGCAGTACTTC.

This chain joins TRBV5-5 and TRBJ2-2; 14 nucleotides line up with TRBD2. With 4 bases clipped from V and 0 bases from J, the junction kept 2 bases outside the gene matches. Germline assignment: CDR1 SGHKS and CDR2 YYEKEE (reference sequence). The CDR3 has 17 amino acids. Here the CDR3 reads CASSRGLAGANTGELFF. Written as DNA, the CDR3 is TGTGCCAGCAGCAGGGGACTAGCGGGGGCGAACACCGGGGAGCTGTTTTTT. Full variable domain (outside the CDR3, taken from reference TRBV5-5 and TRBJ2-2): DAGVTQSPTHLIKTRGQQVTLRCSPISGHKSVSWYQQVLGQGPQFIFQYYEKEERGRGNFPDRFSARQFPNYSSELNVNALLLGDSALYLCASSRGLAGANTGELFFGEGSRLTVL.

The genes are TRBV25-1 and TRBJ2-3; the D gene is possibly TRBD2 (6 bases). Trimming left V 3 bases short and J 0 bases short, with 10 bases between. The CDR3 runs 15 residues. CDR1 MGHDK and CDR2 SYGVNS come from the germline V gene. DNA of the CDR3: TGTGCCAGCAGTGAGTGGGGGACTAGCACAGATACGCAGTATTTT. It yields the protein CASSEWGTSTDTQYF.

This clone was counted a single time. The chain combines TRBV14 with TRBJ1-4, with TRBD1 matching over 9 bases. V was clipped by 4 bases and J by 4 bases; unmatched bases: 7. This CDR3 spans 16 amino acids. The germline gives CDR1 SGHDN, CDR2 FVKESK. CDR3 amino acids: CASSPGTGNFNEKLFF. The CDR3 nucleotides are TGTGCCAGCAGCCCCGGGACAGGGAACTTTAATGAAAAACTGTTTTTT.

This clone was seen a single time. This sequence joins TRBV27 and TRBJ2-7, with 9 nucleotides matching TRBD2. This CDR3 is 15 amino acids long. Germline CDR1 is MNHEY and CDR2 is SMNVEV (reference sequence). The junction had 8 bases not matched to a gene; V was cut back by 4 bases and J by 4 bases. The CDR3 bases are TGTGCCAGCAGTTCAGGAGTAGCGGGAGTTTACGAGCAGTACTTC. Translation: CASSSGVAGVYEQYF.

This rearrangement joins TRBV15 to TRBJ2-3, with TRBD2 as a possible D gene (6 bases). The germline CDR1 and CDR2 sequences are LNHNV and YYDKDF (reference sequence). CDR3 length: 18 residues. Between the trimmed V and J ends, which lost 5 bases and 0 bases, there was a span of 21 bases. The CDR3 protein is CATSWTILALKSTDTQYF. The CDR3, as DNA: TGTGCCACCAGCTGGACCATTCTAGCGCTCAAAAGCACAGATACGCAGTATTTT.

J is TRBJ2-2 and V is TRBV10-3; D perhaps matches TRBD2 (6 bases). Germline lookup yields CDR1 ENHRY and CDR2 SYGVKD. The CDR3 has 14 amino acids. V was trimmed by 6 bases and J by 1 base, leaving 9 bases between them. CDR3 sequence reads: CAIRGGLNTGELFF. For the CDR3, the DNA is TGTGCCATCAGGGGGGGATTGAACACCGGGGAGCTGTTTTTT.

The chain is built from TRBV2 and TRBJ1-5, with 7 bases that match TRBD1. Germline assignment: CDR1 SNHLY and CDR2 FYNNEI. J lost 3 bases, V lost 8 bases, and 7 bases had no gene match. The CDR3 consists of 14 residues. Here the CDR3 reads CASGRGQYNQPQHF. In DNA, the CDR3 is TGTGCCAGCGGACGGGGACAGTACAATCAGCCCCAGCATTTT.

This clone was recorded only once. V is TRBV20-1 and J is TRBJ2-1; D is uncertain. Germline CDR1 reads DFQATT; CDR2 reads SNEGSKA (reference sequence). The germline V and J ends were trimmed by 1 base and 6 bases, with 4 bases remaining between them. This CDR3 has 11 amino acids. The chain's CDR3 is CSARGGNEQFF. The CDR3, as DNA: TGCAGTGCTAGAGGCGGCAATGAGCAGTTCTTC.

The V gene is TRBV7-2, the J gene TRBJ2-2; possible D gene TRBD2, 5 bases. Trimming removed 4 bases from V and 3 bases from J, with 12 bases in between. CDR1 is SGHTA, CDR2 FQGNSA, per germline. CDR3 length: 15 amino acids. The CDR3 nucleotides read TGTGCCAGCAGCTCACGCGGGTTTTACACCGGGGAGCTGTTTTTT. It translates to CASSSRGFYTGELFF.

The chain recombines TRBV15 with TRBJ2-1; D might be TRBD1 (6 bases). The CDR3 runs 14 residues. Per the germline V gene, CDR1 is LNHNV and CDR2 is YYDKDF (reference sequence). Trimming removed 0 bases at V and 8 bases at J, with 11 bases between. The CDR3 bases are TGTGCCACCAGCAGAGAATCAGGGGTGGATGAGCAGTTCTTC. It codes for CATSRESGVDEQFF.

The CDR3 region has the DNA TGCGCCAGCAGCTTGTTTCCCAAAGAGACCCAGTACTTC. This encodes CASSLFPKETQYF. The gene calls are TRBV5-1 and TRBJ2-5; no definite D call. The CDR3 is 13 residues long. Germline CDR1 SGHRS, CDR2 YFSETQ. Trimming took 1 base from V and 3 from J, leaving 7 bases between them.